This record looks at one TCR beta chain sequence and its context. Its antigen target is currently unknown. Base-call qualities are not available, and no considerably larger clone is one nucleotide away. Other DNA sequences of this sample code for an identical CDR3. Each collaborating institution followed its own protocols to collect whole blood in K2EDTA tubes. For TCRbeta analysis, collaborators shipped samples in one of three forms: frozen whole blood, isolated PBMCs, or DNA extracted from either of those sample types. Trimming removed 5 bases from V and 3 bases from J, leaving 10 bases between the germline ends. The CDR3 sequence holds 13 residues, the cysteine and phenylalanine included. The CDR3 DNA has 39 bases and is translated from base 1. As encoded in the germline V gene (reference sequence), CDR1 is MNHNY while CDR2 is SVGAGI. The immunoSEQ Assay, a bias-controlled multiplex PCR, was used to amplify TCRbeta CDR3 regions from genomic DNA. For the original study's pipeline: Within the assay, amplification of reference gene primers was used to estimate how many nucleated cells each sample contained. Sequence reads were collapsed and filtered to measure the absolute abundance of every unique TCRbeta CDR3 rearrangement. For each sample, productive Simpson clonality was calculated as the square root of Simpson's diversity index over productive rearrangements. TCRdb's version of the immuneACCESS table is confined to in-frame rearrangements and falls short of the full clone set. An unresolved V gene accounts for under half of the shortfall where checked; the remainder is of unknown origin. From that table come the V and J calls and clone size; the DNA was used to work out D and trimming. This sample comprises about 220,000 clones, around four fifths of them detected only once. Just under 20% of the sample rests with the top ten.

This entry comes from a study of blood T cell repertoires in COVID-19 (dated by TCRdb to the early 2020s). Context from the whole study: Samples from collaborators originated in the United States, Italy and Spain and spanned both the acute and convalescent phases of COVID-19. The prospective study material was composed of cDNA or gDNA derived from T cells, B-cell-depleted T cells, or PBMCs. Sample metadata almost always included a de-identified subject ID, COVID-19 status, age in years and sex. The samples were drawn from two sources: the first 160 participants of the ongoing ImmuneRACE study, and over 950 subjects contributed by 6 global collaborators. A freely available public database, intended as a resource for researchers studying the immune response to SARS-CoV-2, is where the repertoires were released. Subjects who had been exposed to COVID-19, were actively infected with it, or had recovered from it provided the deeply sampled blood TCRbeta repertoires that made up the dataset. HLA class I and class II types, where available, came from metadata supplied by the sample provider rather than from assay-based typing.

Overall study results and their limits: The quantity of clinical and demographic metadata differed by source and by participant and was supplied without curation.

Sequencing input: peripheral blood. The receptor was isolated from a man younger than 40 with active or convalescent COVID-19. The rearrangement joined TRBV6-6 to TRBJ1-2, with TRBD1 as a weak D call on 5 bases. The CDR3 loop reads CASSPTGDYGYTF. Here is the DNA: TGTGCCAGCAGTCCAACGGGGGACTATGGCTACACCTTC.